Below are 8 T cell receptor beta chains sequenced from a single sample in a study of cytotoxic CD8 clonotypes in ibrutinib-treated CLL. Profiled with immunoSEQ multiplex PCR; TCRdb holds only in-frame clones, not every one. The sample lists about 43,000 clones; under 75% were seen once. Sequencing used PBMCs, obtained after 12 months of ibrutinib treatment. These TCRs come from a human donor with chronic lymphocytic leukemia.

The chain joins TRBV7-3 to TRBJ2-1; 7 bases line up with TRBD2. After removal of 5 bases from V and 4 bases from J, the junction contained 8 bases not matched to a gene. CDR1 is SGHTA and CDR2 is FQGTGA in the germline V gene. This CDR3 contains 15 residues. The CDR3 coding sequence is TGTGCCAGCAGCCTCCGGGGTAGCGGGTACAATGAGCAGTTCTTC. Amino acid sequence: CASSLRGSGYNEQFF.

The chain is built from TRBV15 and TRBJ1-2; D is uncertain. The CDR3 length is 15 residues. V lost 1 base and J 0 bases, leaving 9 bases between the germline ends. Germline V CDR1 and CDR2: LNHNV, YYDKDF (reference sequence). The CDR3 nucleotides are TGTGCCACCAGCAGAGTTCGGGGTACTAACTATGGCTACACCTTC. This codes for CATSRVRGTNYGYTF.

This clone was observed a few times. The chain recombines TRBV12-2 with TRBJ1-4. TRBV12-2 is noted as a pseudogene. The CDR3 length is 13 residues. The CDR3 coding sequence is TGTGCAAGTCGCTTAGTCGGGGGTGAAAAACTGTTTTTT. Residues: CASRLVGGEKLFF.

This rearrangement joins TRBV30 to TRBJ1-1, with 7 bases matching TRBD1. Germline assignment: CDR1 GTSNPN and CDR2 SVGIG (reference sequence). V lost 4 bases to trimming and J lost 1 base; unmatched junction nucleotides: 15. This CDR3 is built from 17 residues. This CDR3 reads CAWKELGATGKNTEAFF. CDR3 in DNA: TGTGCCTGGAAAGAACTGGGGGCGACAGGGAAGAACACTGAAGCTTTCTTT.

The chain combines TRBV19 with TRBJ1-2; D ambiguous. CDR3 length: 15 residues. Trimming stripped 0 bases from V and 8 bases from J, with 16 bases between. Germline loops: CDR1 LNHDA, CDR2 SQIVND (reference sequence). CDR3 amino acids: CASSIEKDSPAGYTF. The CDR3 coding sequence is TGTGCCAGTAGTATAGAGAAGGATAGCCCTGCCGGCTACACCTTC. Full variable domain (missing parts from reference TRBV19 and TRBJ1-2): DGGITQSPKYLFRKEGQNVTLSCEQNLNHDAMYWYRQDPGQGLRLIYYSQIVNDFQKGDIAEGYSVSREKKESFPLTVTSAQKNPTAFYLCASSIEKDSPAGYTFGSGTRLTVV.

This sequence joins TRBV19 and TRBJ2-7; 9 bases are shared with TRBD2. Germline V lookup: CDR1 LNHDA, CDR2 SQIVND (reference sequence). With V trimmed by 7 bases and J by 7 bases, 8 bases remained unmatched. CDR3 length equals 13 residues. This chain's CDR3 is CASMSIAGEEQYF. For the CDR3, the DNA is TGTGCCAGTATGTCAATAGCGGGGGAAGAGCAGTACTTC.

This clone was counted a few times. This rearrangement joins TRBV7-8 to TRBJ2-5, with D possibly being TRBD1 (8 bases). The CDR3 has 16 amino acids. Per germline, CDR1 SGHVS and CDR2 FQNEAQ. Trimming removed 4 bases from V and 2 bases from J, with 17 bases in between. CDR3 nucleotides: TGTGCCAGCAGCTGGGGGGGGACAGGATATCAAGAGACCCAGTACTTC. As protein: CASSWGGTGYQETQYF.

The V and J genes are TRBV7-9 and TRBJ2-1; TRBD2 matches at 8 bases. CDR3 length: 14 amino acids. J gave up 5 bases and V 3 bases, and 3 bases lay outside the gene matches. The germline V gene has CDR1 SEHNR and CDR2 FQNEAQ (reference sequence). The DNA for the CDR3 is TGTGCCAGCAGCTTTTTCGGGGGGGACAATGAGCAGTTCTTC. Protein: CASSFFGGDNEQFF.